These T cell receptor beta chains were read from a single sample in a study of technical replicates of blood from several donors. Assay: immunoSEQ multiplex PCR; the TCRdb copy retains only in-frame clones and omits some. The sample records more than 65,000 clones, about 91% being singletons. Sequencing was carried out using T cells isolated from PBMCs. The origin of the receptors is a human donor in good health. CDR3s include the opening cysteine and the closing phenylalanine or tryptophan. The D gene is left open where the match is weak. Rows may omit the clone size; those that give it use once, few, many or a size class.

NA	TRBV7-9	TRBD2	TRBJ2-7	CASSTPGGPGYEQYF	TGTGCCAGCAGCACCCCGGGAGGGCCAGGGTACGAGCAGTACTTC
NA	TRBV4-2	NA	TRBJ2-7	CASSQDSASGESYEQYF	TGTGCCAGCAGCCAAGATAGTGCGTCGGGAGAGTCCTACGAGCAGTACTTC
NA	TRBV2	NA	TRBJ1-1	CANTREGSEAFF	TGTGCCAACACCCGGGAGGGGTCAGAAGCTTTCTTT
NA	TRBV4-1	TRBD1	TRBJ1-2	CASSHDPGQSYGYTF	TGCGCCAGCAGCCATGATCCGGGACAGTCCTATGGCTACACCTTC
NA	TRBV6-5	NA	TRBJ2-3	CASEGGRADTQYF	TGTGCCAGCGAAGGAGGGAGAGCAGATACGCAGTATTTT
NA	TRBV19	TRBD1	TRBJ2-6	CASSIGQGTGANVLTF	TGTGCCAGTAGTATCGGACAGGGAACTGGGGCCAACGTCCTGACTTTC
NA	TRBV11-3	NA	TRBJ2-5	CASSIPSFGRETWETQYF	TGTGCCAGCAGCATTCCTTCTTTTGGGCGGGAAACGTGGGAGACCCAGTACTTC
NA	TRBV29-1	TRBD2	TRBJ2-1	CSVPGLASNEQFF	TGCAGCGTCCCGGGACTAGCGAGTAATGAGCAGTTCTTC
NA	TRBV4-1	TRBD2	TRBJ2-3	CASSLTGLADTQYF	TGCGCCAGCAGCCTCACGGGACTAGCAGATACGCAGTATTTT
few	TRBV9	NA	TRBJ1-1	CASSLSTGSSEAFF	TGTGCCAGCAGCTTATCCACAGGGAGCTCTGAAGCTTTCTTT
NA	TRBV18	TRBD2	TRBJ2-1	CASSPSRTRDNEQFF	TGTGCCAGCTCACCATCCAGGACTAGGGACAATGAGCAGTTCTTC
NA	TRBV30	NA	TRBJ1-2	CAWFEETDPGRRYTF	TGTGCCTGGTTTGAGGAGACAGACCCCGGTAGGCGCTACACCTTC
NA	TRBV6-6	TRBD1	TRBJ1-1	CASSHGQGARGTEAFF	TGTGCCAGCAGTCATGGACAGGGGGCGAGAGGGACTGAAGCTTTCTTT
NA	TRBV6-6	NA	TRBJ2-3	CASSPRQGTDTQYF	TGTGCCAGCAGCCCCCGACAGGGCACAGATACGCAGTATTTT
NA	TRBV7-9	NA	TRBJ1-2	CASSLGQGPYGYTF	TGTGCCAGCAGCTTAGGGCAGGGCCCCTATGGCTACACCTTC
NA	TRBV29-1	TRBD1	TRBJ2-3	CSVEADRGRTDTQYF	TGCAGCGTTGAGGCCGACAGGGGACGCACAGATACGCAGTATTTT
NA	TRBV11-3	NA	TRBJ2-7	CASSSGDEQYF	TGTGCCAGCAGCTCAGGGGACGAGCAGTACTTC
NA	TRBV13	NA	TRBJ2-7	CASHREQLNEQYF	TGTGCCAGTCACAGGGAGCAGCTCAACGAGCAGTACTTC
NA	TRBV11-2	NA	TRBJ2-5	CASSHLRGSKETQYF	TGTGCCAGCAGCCACTTAAGAGGGTCTAAAGAGACCCAGTACTTC
NA	TRBV7-7	NA	TRBJ2-7	CASSPSGLDEQYF	TGTGCTAGCAGCCCCAGCGGCCTGGACGAGCAGTACTTC
NA	TRBV18	TRBD1	TRBJ2-7	CASSPGTGSSYEQYF	TGTGCCAGCTCACCTGGGACAGGGAGCTCCTACGAGCAGTACTTC
once	TRBV4-3	TRBD1	TRBJ2-1	CASSLSDRVNEQFF	TGCGCCAGCAGCCTCTCGGACAGGGTTAATGAGCAGTTCTTC
NA	TRBV4-3	TRBD1	TRBJ1-2	CASSQALQGDYGYTF	TGCGCCAGCAGCCAGGCCCTACAGGGGGACTATGGCTACACCTTC
NA	TRBV12-2	NA	TRBJ2-3	CASRLAGQPDAGLFDTQYF	TGTGCAAGTCGCTTAGCGGGACAGCCCGACGCGGGATTATTTGATACGCAGTATTTT
NA	TRBV6-5	TRBD2	TRBJ2-7	CASSPEGLATYEQYF	TGTGCCAGCAGCCCTGAAGGACTAGCGACCTACGAGCAGTACTTC
NA	TRBV6-5	TRBD2	TRBJ2-5	CASSYSLAGGPETQYF	TGTGCCAGCAGTTACTCGCTGGCGGGAGGACCTGAGACCCAGTACTTC
NA	TRBV27	TRBD2	TRBJ2-2	CASNLAGGNTGELFF	TGTGCCAGCAACCTAGCGGGAGGTAACACCGGGGAGCTGTTTTTT
NA	TRBV20-1	TRBD1	TRBJ1-1	CSTNRGTEAFF	TGCAGTACAAACAGGGGAACTGAAGCTTTCTTT
NA	TRBV10-3	NA	TRBJ1-2	CAISDRAYGYTF	TGTGCCATCAGTGACAGGGCCTATGGCTACACCTTC
NA	TRBV6-4	TRBD2	TRBJ2-5	CASLLATETQYF	TGTGCCAGCTTACTAGCGACAGAGACCCAGTACTTC
NA	TRBV2	NA	TRBJ2-7	CASSPGLYEQYF	TGTGCCAGCAGTCCAGGGCTGTACGAGCAGTACTTC
NA	TRBV7-3	TRBD2	TRBJ2-1	CASSTSGGYNEQFF	TGTGCCAGCAGCACTAGCGGGGGGTACAATGAGCAGTTCTTC